The entry below describes one T cell receptor beta chain. Its antigen is not identified. With a J-beta primer mix and a sample-barcoded 5' primer, a second PCR ran 7 to 11 cycles. Using its own MiXCR run on the 5' RACE reads, TCRdb lists one record per CDR3 protein. The sample has over 600,000 distinct CDR3 sequences, around a fifth seen once; the top ten hold roughly 3.6%. The sample originates from a study of blood T cells in healthy people across ages. CDR1 DFQATT and CDR2 SNEGSKA come from the germline V gene (reference sequence). CDR3 length: 15 residues. The J segment lost 8 bases and the V segment lost 3 bases, leaving 13 bases of the junction unmatched. General study findings and limits: In older individuals, TCR beta diversity per million T cells was lower, falling roughly linearly with age.

The origin of this receptor is a man in his 70s in good health. The chain uses TRBV20-1 and TRBJ1-2; 9 nucleotides agree with TRBD1. The sample was blood. CDR3 nucleotide sequence: TGCAGTGCTAGGGCCTCCCGGGACAGGGAGTGGGGCTACACCTTC. This gives the protein CSARASRDREWGYTF.